This is a list of T cell receptor beta chains from one sample in a study of blood T cell repertoires in COVID-19. Repertoires were generated with immunoSEQ multiplex PCR, while TCRdb's copy carries only in-frame clones and drops some. The data show about 260,000 clones, with roughly 90% seen just once and less than 3% held by the top ten. Sequencing used PBMCs or T cells enriched from blood (not recorded which). The receptors come from a woman aged 50 to 65 who had recovered from COVID-19. The CDR3 runs from the conserved cysteine through the conserved F or W. D genes are given only for firm matches. Only some rows state a clone size, as once, few, many or a class for expanded clones.

d_call	clone_size	cdr3_length	j_call	v_call	cdr3_nt	cdr3_aa
-	-	16	TRBJ2-5	TRBV21-1	TGTGCCAGCAGCAAAACCGGGGGACAGGTAAAAGAGACCCAGTACTTC	CASSKTGGQVKETQYF
-	-	14	TRBJ1-2	TRBV6-5	TGTGCCAGCAGTTACTCGCGGGGTAACTATGGCTACACCTTC	CASSYSRGNYGYTF
-	-	15	TRBJ1-6	TRBV30	TGTGCCTGGACCCCGGCGGGGCAGGGACGTTCACCCCTCCACTTT	CAWTPAGQGRSPLHF
-	once	14	TRBJ2-7	TRBV7-2	TGTGCCAGCAGTACCGGGACTTACTCCTACGAGCAGTACTTC	CASSTGTYSYEQYF
TRBD1	-	14	TRBJ2-2	TRBV2	TGTGCCAGCATGGGACAGGGGTACACCGGGGAGCTGTTTTTT	CASMGQGYTGELFF
TRBD2	-	14	TRBJ2-5	TRBV6-5	TGTGCCAGCAGTTACAGGCTAGCGGGCTGGACCCAGTACTTC	CASSYRLAGWTQYF
-	once	18	TRBJ1-4	TRBV18	TGTGCCAGCTCACTTCAACATCCTAGACAGCCGACTAATGAAAAACTGTTTTTT	CASSLQHPRQPTNEKLFF
TRBD2	-	16	TRBJ2-1	TRBV28	TGTGCCAGCAGTTCACCTACTAGCGGGAGCCACAATGAGCAGTTCTTC	CASSSPTSGSHNEQFF
-	-	16	TRBJ2-3	TRBV6-2/TRBV6-3	TGTGCCAGCAGTTACTCGAGGGCTAGCAGCACAGATACGCAGTATTTT	CASSYSRASSTDTQYF
-	-	13	TRBJ2-5	TRBV12-3/TRBV12-4	TGTGCCAGCAGTCGGACTATAAAAGAGACCCAGTACTTC	CASSRTIKETQYF
-	-	15	TRBJ1-2	TRBV6-5	TGTGCCAGCAGTTACCTGGCAGGTTCCAACTATGGCTACACCTTC	CASSYLAGSNYGYTF
TRBD1	-	16	TRBJ2-3	TRBV2	TGTGCCAGCAGTGTTACGGGACAGGGTATGCTGGATACGCAGTATTTT	CASSVTGQGMLDTQYF
TRBD2	once	16	TRBJ2-1	TRBV29-1	TGCAGCGTTGGCGGGACCTGGGAGGGAGCCTACAATGAGCAGTTCTTC	CSVGGTWEGAYNEQFF
-	-	12	TRBJ2-7	TRBV30	TGTGCCTGGAGCCCTACAGGGAACGAGCAGTACTTC	CAWSPTGNEQYF
TRBD1	-	13	TRBJ1-1	TRBV2	TGTGCCAGCAGTGCTGGGACAGCCACTGAAGCTTTCTTT	CASSAGTATEAFF
-	-	18	TRBJ2-1	TRBV7-2	TGTGCCAGCAGCTTATCCGTTCAGGGCTATAGATGGCCTAATGAGCAGTTCTTC	CASSLSVQGYRWPNEQFF
TRBD1	-	15	TRBJ2-7	TRBV5-4	TGTGCCAGCAGCTCCGGGACAGGGGACCGATACGAGCAGTACTTC	CASSSGTGDRYEQYF
-	-	14	TRBJ1-2	TRBV19	TGTGCCAGTAGTTACCTATCCTCTAGCTATGGCTACACCTTC	CASSYLSSSYGYTF
-	once	15	TRBJ1-3	TRBV3-1/TRBV3-2	TGTGCCAGCAGCCAAGTAAGGACAAGAGGAAACACCATATATTTT	CASSQVRTRGNTIYF
-	-	12	TRBJ2-5	TRBV3-1/TRBV3-2	TGTGCCAGCAGGGACACCCAAGAGACCCAGTACTTC	CASRDTQETQYF
TRBD1	-	15	TRBJ2-1	TRBV9	TGTGCCAGCAGCGAAGGGGGACAGGTGGCGCATGAGCAGTTCTTC	CASSEGGQVAHEQFF
-	-	13	TRBJ2-7	TRBV28	TGTGCCACCCTGAGAGGAGGGTCCTACGAGCAGTACTTC	CATLRGGSYEQYF
TRBD2	few	15	TRBJ2-3	TRBV7-2	TGTGCCAGCACTGGGACTAGCGGGAGCCGAGATACGCAGTATTTT	CASTGTSGSRDTQYF
-	-	14	TRBJ2-1	TRBV7-3	TGTGCCAGCAGCCACGTCGGGGGTACGGATGAGCAGTTCTTC	CASSHVGGTDEQFF
-	-	14	TRBJ2-7	TRBV7-2	TGTGCCAGCAGCATCGGGACTTATTCTTACGAGCAGTACTTC	CASSIGTYSYEQYF
-	-	15	TRBJ1-1	TRBV19	TGTGCCAGTAGTATTTGGGACTTCACTAACACTGAAGCTTTCTTT	CASSIWDFTNTEAFF
TRBD2	-	16	TRBJ2-7	TRBV6-2/TRBV6-3	TGTGCCAGCAGTTTCCGACTAGCGGGAGGGTACTACGAGCAGTACTTC	CASSFRLAGGYYEQYF
TRBD2	-	16	TRBJ2-3	TRBV7-9	TGTGCCAGCAGCCTGACTAGCGGGAGTGTAGCAGATACGCAGTATTTT	CASSLTSGSVADTQYF
TRBD1	-	15	TRBJ1-3	TRBV3-1/TRBV3-2	TGTGCCAGCAGCAGTTGGACAGGCTCTGGAAACACCATATATTTT	CASSSWTGSGNTIYF
TRBD1	-	13	TRBJ2-7	TRBV4-2	TGTGCCACCAGCCGGGACAGGGGACACGAGCAGTACTTC	CATSRDRGHEQYF
TRBD2	-	15	TRBJ2-1	TRBV4-3	TGCGCCAGCAGCCAGCCCGGGACTAGCGGAAATGAGCAGTTCTTC	CASSQPGTSGNEQFF
-	-	14	TRBJ1-5	TRBV18	TGTGCCAGCTCACCAATCGGGTCAGATCAGCCCCAGCATTTT	CASSPIGSDQPQHF
TRBD2	-	18	TRBJ2-3	TRBV7-2	TGTGCCAGCGGGGCCCGGGGATCGGGACTAGCGACGACAGATACGCAGTATTTT	CASGARGSGLATTDTQYF
-	-	16	TRBJ2-6	TRBV11-3	TGTGCCAGCAGCCAGAACCAGGGCTCTGGGGCCAACGTCCTGACTTTC	CASSQNQGSGANVLTF
-	-	15	TRBJ1-4	TRBV4-1	TGCGCCAGCAGCCAAGATCTACAGATAAATGAAAAACTGTTTTTT	CASSQDLQINEKLFF
TRBD1	-	15	TRBJ2-5	TRBV10-1	TGCGCCAGCAGTGAGGACAGGGGTCGAAGGGAGGCCCAGTACTTC	CASSEDRGRREAQYF
TRBD1	-	18	TRBJ1-5	TRBV4-2	TGTGCCAGCAGCCCCCTCGCCGCGGACAGGGCGTCGAATCAGCCCCAGCATTTT	CASSPLAADRASNQPQHF
-	-	13	TRBJ1-2	TRBV20-1	TGCAGTGCTAGTACCCAGAACGATTATGGCTACACCTTC	CSASTQNDYGYTF
TRBD1	few	19	TRBJ2-6	TRBV6-2/TRBV6-3	TGTGCCAGCAGTTACCCCCGGGACAGATCCCCCTCTGGGGCCAACGTCCTGACTTTC	CASSYPRDRSPSGANVLTF
-	-	14	TRBJ2-2	TRBV29-1	TGCAGCGTGGCAAGACCCATGGGAGACGGGGAGCTGTTTTTT	CSVARPMGDGELFF
TRBD2	-	15	TRBJ2-1	TRBV28	TGTGCCAGCAAAAATCCTAGCGGGAACTACAATGAGCAGTTCTTC	CASKNPSGNYNEQFF
TRBD2	-	11	TRBJ2-1	TRBV20-1	TGCAGCCCGACTAGCGGGAGGAAGCAGTTCTTC	CSPTSGRKQFF
TRBD2	-	17	TRBJ2-3	TRBV28	TGTGCCAGCAGTTTTAGCGGGCTGGACGCTAGCACAGATACGCAGTATTTT	CASSFSGLDASTDTQYF
-	-	13	TRBJ1-1	TRBV5-6	TGTGCCAGCAGCCCTGGACCGGGAACTGAAGCTTTCTTT	CASSPGPGTEAFF
TRBD1	-	17	TRBJ1-5	TRBV2	TGTGCCAGCAGCACGATGGCAGGGACAGGGCGCAATCAGCCCCAGCATTTT	CASSTMAGTGRNQPQHF
-	-	13	TRBJ1-2	TRBV15	TGTGCCACCAGCAGAGGGGGTGGGGCCGGCTACACCTTC	CATSRGGGAGYTF
-	-	15	TRBJ1-5	TRBV19	TGTGCCAGTACAGGGCCCAGGTTCGGTAATCAGCCCCAGCATTTT	CASTGPRFGNQPQHF
-	-	15	TRBJ2-3	TRBV7-9	TGTGCCAGCAGCCCTGAGGGGGGACTATCGGGTACGCAGTATTTT	CASSPEGGLSGTQYF
-	-	13	TRBJ1-1	TRBV2	TGTGCCAGCAGTACGGACAGTAACACTGAAGCTTTCTTT	CASSTDSNTEAFF
-	-	13	TRBJ2-7	TRBV28	TGTGCCAGCAGTTTAGGCACTAACTACGAGCAGTACTTC	CASSLGTNYEQYF
TRBD1	-	15	TRBJ1-2	TRBV4-3	TGCGCCAGCAGCCAAGTTAATACAGGGGCCCGCGGCTACACCTTC	CASSQVNTGARGYTF
-	-	13	TRBJ2-5	TRBV2	TGTGCCAGCAGAGGACAGATTTCAGAGACCCAGTACTTC	CASRGQISETQYF
-	-	15	TRBJ1-2	TRBV9	TGTGCCAGCAGCCCCCGCTTGACAGGCAGCTATGGCTACACCTTC	CASSPRLTGSYGYTF
-	-	14	TRBJ2-5	TRBV5-1	TGCGCCAGCAGGGTGGGAGGAGTGCAAGAGACCCAGTACTTC	CASRVGGVQETQYF
-	once	14	TRBJ1-2	TRBV9	TGTGCCAGCAGCGTAAGTGGCAGCGTCTATGGCTACACCTTC	CASSVSGSVYGYTF
-	-	13	TRBJ2-4	TRBV27	TGTGCCAGCAGTTTAAGAGGGTTTGACATTCAGTACTTC	CASSLRGFDIQYF
-	-	13	TRBJ1-2	TRBV30	TGTGCCTGGAGTGTACAGAGGACACGGGGCTACACCTTC	CAWSVQRTRGYTF
-	-	14	TRBJ1-2	TRBV7-6	TGTGCCAGCAGCTCTGGTCGTGAGAAAAGAGGCTACACCTTC	CASSSGREKRGYTF
TRBD1	-	19	TRBJ1-3	TRBV23-1	TGCGCCAGCAGAATTCACCAACGCCGGACAGGACTCTCTGGAAACACCATATATTTT	CASRIHQRRTGLSGNTIYF